This T cell receptor (beta chain) was captured by sequencing in a study of yellow fever vaccine responses in identical twins. Study-wide results and caveats: Reportedly, the response of twins' T cells to the vaccine seemed partly convergent, partly personalized.

Via MiXCR, TCRdb re-called the RT-PCR reads, giving one row per CDR3 protein. Of roughly 3,200 distinct CDR3 sequences in the sample, roughly four fifths were seen once. V dropped 3 bases and J dropped 6; count of bases not matched to a gene: 4. CDR3 length: 14 residues. Germline lookup yields CDR1 DFQATT and CDR2 SNEGSKA (reference sequence). Of note for this clonotype: Its antigen is still unknown.

Sample: T cells from blood (PBMCs), unsorted or a sorted subset (not recorded which), taken before or after yellow fever vaccination (not recorded which). The rearrangement joins TRBV20-1 to TRBJ2-7; the match to TRBD2 covers 14 bases. The sequence derives from a young woman who received the yellow fever vaccine. CDR3 in DNA: TGCAGTGCTAGGGGACTAGCGGGGGTAGTCGAGCAGTACTTC. Amino acid sequence: CSARGLAGVVEQYF.